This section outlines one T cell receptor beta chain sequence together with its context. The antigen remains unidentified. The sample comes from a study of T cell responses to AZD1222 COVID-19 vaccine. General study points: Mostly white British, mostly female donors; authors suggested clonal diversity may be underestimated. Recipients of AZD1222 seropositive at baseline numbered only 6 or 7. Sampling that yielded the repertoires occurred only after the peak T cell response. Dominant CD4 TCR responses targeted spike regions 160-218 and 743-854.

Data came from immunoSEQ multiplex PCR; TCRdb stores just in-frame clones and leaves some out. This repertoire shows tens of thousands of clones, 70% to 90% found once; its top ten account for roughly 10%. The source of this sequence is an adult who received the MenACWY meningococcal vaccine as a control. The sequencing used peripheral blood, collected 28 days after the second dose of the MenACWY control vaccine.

In DNA, the CDR3 is TGTGCCAGCAGCGCCGGGACAGGGGTAGGTGAAAAACTGTTTTTT. As protein: CASSAGTGVGEKLFF. V is TRBV9 and J is TRBJ1-4, with 10 bases lining up with TRBD1. This CDR3 spans 15 amino acids. The junction had 6 bases not matched to a gene; V was cut back by 3 bases and J by 7 bases. CDR1 is SGDLS, CDR2 YYNGEE, per germline.